The T cell receptor (beta chain) under discussion was sequenced for a study of blood T cell repertoires in COVID-19. About the study: Samples representing acute and convalescent COVID-19 were sourced from the United States, Italy and Spain. In each case, the material was cDNA or gDNA derived from T cells, B-cell-depleted T cells, or PBMCs.

As originally analysed: Estimates of nucleated cell counts were drawn from the amplification of reference gene primers. Libraries were prepared by immunoSEQ multiplex PCR; TCRdb keeps only in-frame clonotypes and omits some of them. V and J calls plus clone size are reproduced from that table; the DNA served to infer D and trimming. The data show 150,000 to 200,000 clones, with about 82% seen just once and about 4.9% held by the top ten. This CDR3 contains 15 residues. V lost 2 bases and J lost 4; bases outside the gene matches: 9. CDR1 is GTSNPN, CDR2 SVGIG, per germline (reference sequence). The chain joins TRBV30 to TRBJ2-5; 8 bases are shared with TRBD2. The clonotype comes from a woman in her twenties or thirties with acute or convalescent COVID-19. The sequencing sample was made of peripheral blood. CDR3 sequence: CAWSTGGIKGETQYF. CDR3 nucleotide sequence: TGTGCCTGGAGTACGGGGGGGATTAAAGGAGAGACCCAGTACTTC.